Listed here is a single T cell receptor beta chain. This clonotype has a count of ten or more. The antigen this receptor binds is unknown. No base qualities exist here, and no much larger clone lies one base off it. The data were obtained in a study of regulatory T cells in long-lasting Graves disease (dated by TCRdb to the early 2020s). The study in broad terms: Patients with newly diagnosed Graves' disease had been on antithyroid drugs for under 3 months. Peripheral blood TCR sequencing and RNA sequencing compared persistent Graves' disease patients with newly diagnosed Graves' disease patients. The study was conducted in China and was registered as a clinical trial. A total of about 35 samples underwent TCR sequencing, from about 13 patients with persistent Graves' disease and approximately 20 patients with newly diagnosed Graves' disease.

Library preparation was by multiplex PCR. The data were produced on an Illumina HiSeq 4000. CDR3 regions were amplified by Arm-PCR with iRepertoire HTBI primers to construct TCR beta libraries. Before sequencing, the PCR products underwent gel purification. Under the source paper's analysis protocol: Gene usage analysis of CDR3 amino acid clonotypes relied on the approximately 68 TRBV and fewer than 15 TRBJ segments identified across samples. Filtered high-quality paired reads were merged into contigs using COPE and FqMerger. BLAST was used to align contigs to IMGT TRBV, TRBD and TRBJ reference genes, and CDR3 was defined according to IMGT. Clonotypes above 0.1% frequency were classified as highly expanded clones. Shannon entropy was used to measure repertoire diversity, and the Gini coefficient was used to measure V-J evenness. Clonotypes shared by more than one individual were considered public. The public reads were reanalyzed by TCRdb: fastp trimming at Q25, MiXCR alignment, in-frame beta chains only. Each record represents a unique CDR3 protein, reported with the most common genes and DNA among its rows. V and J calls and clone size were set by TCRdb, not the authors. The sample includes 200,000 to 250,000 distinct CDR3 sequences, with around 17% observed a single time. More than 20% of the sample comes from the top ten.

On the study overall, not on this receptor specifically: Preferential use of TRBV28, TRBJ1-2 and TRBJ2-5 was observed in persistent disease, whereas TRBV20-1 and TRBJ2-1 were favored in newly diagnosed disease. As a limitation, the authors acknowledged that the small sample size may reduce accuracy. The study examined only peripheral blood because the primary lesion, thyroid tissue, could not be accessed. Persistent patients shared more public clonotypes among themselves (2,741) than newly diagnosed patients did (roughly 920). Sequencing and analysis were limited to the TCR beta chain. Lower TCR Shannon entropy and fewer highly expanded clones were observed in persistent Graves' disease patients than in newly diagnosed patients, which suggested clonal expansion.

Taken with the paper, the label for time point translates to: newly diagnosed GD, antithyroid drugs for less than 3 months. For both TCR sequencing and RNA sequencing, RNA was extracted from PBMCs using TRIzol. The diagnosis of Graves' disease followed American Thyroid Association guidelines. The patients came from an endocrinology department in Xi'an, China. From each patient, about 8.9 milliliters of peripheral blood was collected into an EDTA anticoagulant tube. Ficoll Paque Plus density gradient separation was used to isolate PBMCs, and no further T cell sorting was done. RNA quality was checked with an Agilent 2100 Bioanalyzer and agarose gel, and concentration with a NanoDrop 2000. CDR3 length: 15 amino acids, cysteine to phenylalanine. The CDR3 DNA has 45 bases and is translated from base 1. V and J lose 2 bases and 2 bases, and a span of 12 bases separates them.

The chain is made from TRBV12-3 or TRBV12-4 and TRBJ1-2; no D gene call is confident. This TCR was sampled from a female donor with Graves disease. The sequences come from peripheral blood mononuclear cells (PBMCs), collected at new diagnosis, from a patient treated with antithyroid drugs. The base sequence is TGTGCCAGCAGTTTACTTTGGAGCGGGAACTATGGCTACACCTTC. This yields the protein CASSLLWSGNYGYTF.